One and the same sample provided the 29 T cell receptor beta chains below, sequenced in a study of radiation and T cells in renal cell carcinoma. Data came from immunoSEQ multiplex PCR; TCRdb stores just in-frame clones and leaves some out. The sample shows about 170,000 clones, around 89% of them seen only once. Time point given: blood 4 weeks post-SBRT, at nephrectomy. Indicated treatment: 15 Gy SBRT to primary tumor, nephrectomy 4 weeks later. The specimen was blood, collected from a patient whose treatment included radiotherapy and nephrectomy. Every receptor here comes from a woman aged 45-65 years with renal cell carcinoma.

This clone was seen a few times. This sample includes further DNA sequences coding for the same CDR3. This chain joins TRBV9 and TRBJ1-1, with a possible D match to TRBD1 (5 bases). V dropped 0 bases and J dropped 3 bases, with 6 bases sitting between them. The CDR3 totals 13 residues. Germline V gene data show CDR1 as SGDLS and CDR2 as YYNGEE. The CDR3 spells CASSVGGDTEAFF. The CDR3 DNA follows: TGTGCCAGCAGCGTAGGAGGGGACACTGAAGCTTTCTTT.

The rearrangement links TRBV6-5 to TRBJ1-4; TRBD1 might be the D (5 bases). V lost 6 bases and J lost 0, with 11 bases in between. CDR3 size: 15 residues. Germline V gene data show CDR1 as MNHEY and CDR2 as SVGAGI. The CDR3 nucleotides read TGTGCCAGCAGCCGGGACGGCGCAACTAATGAAAAACTGTTTTTT. It yields the protein CASSRDGATNEKLFF.

The V call is TRBV14, the J call TRBJ1-6, with TRBD1 as a possible D gene (5 bases). This CDR3 has 13 amino acids. CDR1 is SGHDN and CDR2 is FVKESK in the germline V gene. V lost 5 bases and J 9 bases, leaving 11 bases between the germline ends. CDR3 sequence: CASSWGGPSPLHF. CDR3 coding DNA: TGTGCCAGCAGCTGGGGGGGACCTTCACCCCTCCACTTT.

The rearrangement uses TRBV5-1 and TRBJ2-1, with D possibly matching TRBD2 (6 bases). V was pared by 3 bases and J by 0 bases, with 16 bases between. Germline lookup yields CDR1 SGHRS and CDR2 YFSETQ. The CDR3 contains 17 residues. CDR3 residues: CASSWGRTTSSYNEQFF. Written as DNA, the CDR3 is TGCGCCAGCAGCTGGGGGAGGACAACGAGCTCCTACAATGAGCAGTTCTTC.

The V call is TRBV6-5, the J call TRBJ2-3; 9 bases agree with TRBD2. V lost 6 bases to trimming and J lost 0 bases; unmatched junction nucleotides: 4. This CDR3 is built from 15 residues. Germline V gives CDR1 MNHEY, CDR2 SVGAGI. CDR3 in DNA: TGTGCCAGCAGCCCTAGCGGGGAGAGCACAGATACGCAGTATTTT. Translated: CASSPSGESTDTQYF.

The V gene is TRBV18, the J gene TRBJ1-5, with a possible D match to TRBD1 (5 bases). V lost 2 bases and J lost 7, with 15 bases in between. The CDR3 length is 15 residues. Germline V CDR1 and CDR2: KGHSH, LQKENI. CDR3 sequence: CASSPEDGGGQPQHF. The CDR3 DNA reads as TGTGCCAGCTCACCAGAGGACGGGGGAGGGCAGCCCCAGCATTTT.

This clone was seen a handful of times. This chain connects TRBV6-5 to TRBJ2-3; possibly TRBD2 for D (6 bases). Per germline, CDR1 MNHEY and CDR2 SVGAGI. V shed 8 bases and J shed 2 bases, with 11 bases lying between them. The CDR3 spans 13 residues. The CDR3 loop reads CASRRDFTDTQYF. The CDR3 DNA reads TGTGCCAGCCGAAGGGACTTCACAGATACGCAGTATTTT.

The V and J genes are TRBV5-1 and TRBJ2-1, with 7 bases that match TRBD1. The CDR3 loop spans 15 amino acids. Losses at the gene ends were 2 bases for V and 5 bases for J; bases not matched to a gene: 7. Germline V lookup: CDR1 SGHRS, CDR2 YFSETQ. CDR3 sequence: CASSLTGEGNNEQFF. The CDR3 DNA reads TGCGCCAGCAGCTTAACAGGGGAAGGCAACAATGAGCAGTTCTTC.

V and J are TRBV28 and TRBJ2-2; 9 bases align to TRBD2. With V trimmed by 6 bases and J by 9 bases, 20 bases remained unmatched. This CDR3 is built from 18 residues. Per germline, CDR1 MDHEN and CDR2 SYDVKM. This CDR3 is CASSTSPSWAGGPWELFF. CDR3 sequence (DNA): TGTGCCAGCAGCACCTCACCCTCCTGGGCGGGGGGGCCTTGGGAGCTGTTTTTT.

The rearrangement links TRBV7-9 to TRBJ1-2, with TRBD1 matching 7 bases. Germline V gives CDR1 SEHNR, CDR2 FQNEAQ (reference sequence). The CDR3 runs 15 residues. J gave up 7 bases and V 5 bases, and 13 bases lay outside the gene matches. CDR3 in amino acids: CASSQTGSGESGYTF. DNA for the CDR3: TGTGCCAGCAGCCAGACAGGGTCAGGCGAGAGTGGCTACACCTTC. The whole variable domain, remainder taken from reference TRBV7-9 and TRBJ1-2, is DTGVSQNPRHKITKRGQNVTFRCDPISEHNRLYWYRQTLGQGPEFLTYFQNEAQLEKSRLLSDRFSAERPKGSFSTLEIQRTEQGDSAMYLCASSQTGSGESGYTFGSGTRLTVV.

This clone was recorded a few times. This rearrangement joins TRBV5-8 to TRBJ1-1, with D perhaps matching TRBD1 (6 bases). Per germline, CDR1 SGHTS and CDR2 YDEGEE. This CDR3 is 15 amino acids long. The V end was cut by 6 bases, the J end by 0 bases, with 15 bases between. CDR3 sequence: CASNNGQLMNTEAFF. CDR3 DNA sequence: TGTGCCAGCAACAATGGACAGCTTATGAACACTGAAGCTTTCTTT.

This chain connects TRBV5-6 to TRBJ1-2; no clear D gene. Looked up from germline, CDR1 is SGHDT and CDR2 is YYEEEE. The CDR3 is 11 residues long. The V end was cut by 3 bases, the J end by 4 bases, with 4 bases between. The CDR3 nucleotides read TGTGCCAGCAGCTGGACCTATGGCTACACCTTC. It specifies CASSWTYGYTF.

The genes are TRBV30 and TRBJ2-5; D is unclear. Trimming took off 0 bases at V and 5 bases at J, with 7 bases between the two ends. The CDR3 sequence is 12 residues long. CDR1 and CDR2 from the germline V gene are GTSNPN and SVGIG (reference sequence). The DNA for the CDR3 is TGTGCCTGGAGTGTAGACTGGGAGACCCAGTACTTC. This encodes CAWSVDWETQYF.

The chain couples TRBV19 to TRBJ1-5; no reliable D call. V lost 3 bases and J lost 1, with 13 bases in between. The CDR3 totals 16 residues. Germline CDR1 is LNHDA and CDR2 is SQIVND (reference sequence). The CDR3 loop is CASSIASGWSNQPQHF. Written as DNA, the CDR3 is TGTGCCAGTAGTATTGCATCGGGTTGGAGCAATCAGCCCCAGCATTTT. The full variable domain, completed using reference TRBV19 and TRBJ1-5, is DGGITQSPKYLFRKEGQNVTLSCEQNLNHDAMYWYRQDPGQGLRLIYYSQIVNDFQKGDIAEGYSVSREKKESFPLTVTSAQKNPTAFYLCASSIASGWSNQPQHFGDGTRLSIL.

The DNA of the CDR3 is TGTGCCAGTAGCAAAGAAACCGGGACAGGCAACTATGGCTACACCTTC. Translating it yields CASSKETGTGNYGYTF. The chain has TRBV19 and TRBJ1-2; 8 nucleotides align to TRBD1. After removal of 6 bases from V and 2 bases from J, the junction contained 11 bases not matched to a gene. The CDR3 loop spans 16 amino acids. Germline CDR1 and CDR2: LNHDA and SQIVND (reference sequence).

This clone came up once. The rearrangement joins TRBV6-5 to TRBJ2-1; possibly TRBD1 or TRBD2 for D (5 bases each). The V end was cut by 8 bases, the J end by 4 bases, with 12 bases between. The germline gives CDR1 MNHEY, CDR2 SVGAGI. The CDR3 length is 13 residues. For the CDR3, the DNA is TGTGCCAGCCGGGACGTCGTATACAATGAGCAGTTCTTC. It yields the protein CASRDVVYNEQFF.

This chain joins TRBV5-1 and TRBJ2-7; D is perhaps TRBD2 (6 bases). V lost 0 bases and J 2 bases, leaving 9 bases between the germline ends. Germline CDR1 reads SGHRS; CDR2 reads YFSETQ. The length of the CDR3 is 14 residues. Here the CDR3 reads CASSLVGGPYEQYF. The CDR3 nucleotides read TGCGCCAGCAGCTTGGTCGGGGGTCCCTACGAGCAGTACTTC. The full variable domain, its missing parts supplied by reference TRBV5-1 and TRBJ2-7, is KAGVTQTPRYLIKTRGQQVTLSCSPISGHRSVSWYQQTPGQGLQFLFEYFSETQRNKGNFPGRFSGRQFSNSRSEMNVSTLELGDSALYLCASSLVGGPYEQYFGPGTRLTVT.

As for this clone: Within the sample, other DNA sequences also encode this same CDR3. The V gene is TRBV25-1, the J gene TRBJ2-5, with 13 bases identical to TRBD2. CDR3 length: 15 residues. Per germline, CDR1 MGHDK and CDR2 SYGVNS. With 5 bases clipped from V and 5 bases from J, the junction kept 5 bases outside the gene matches. For the CDR3, the DNA is TGTGCCAGCAGTAAAACTAGCGGGGGGGCGGAGACCCAGTACTTC. This sequence encodes CASSKTSGGAETQYF.

The gene calls are TRBV4-1 and TRBJ2-4, with 15 bases that match TRBD2. CDR3 length: 22 residues. Germline V CDR1 and CDR2: MGHRA, YSYEKL. J lost 2 bases, V lost 2 bases, and 16 bases had no gene match. As DNA, the CDR3 is TGCGCCAGCAGCCAACCGAGGGGACTAGCGGGGGGCCAAGGTTTCTCCAAAAACATTCAGTACTTC. The encoded protein is CASSQPRGLAGGQGFSKNIQYF.

This chain connects TRBV19 to TRBJ2-5, with 14 bases matching TRBD2. The ends lost 6 bases at V and 2 bases at J; junction bases unmatched: 5. The CDR3 sequence is 16 residues long. Germline CDR1 and CDR2: LNHDA and SQIVND (reference sequence). CDR3 amino acids: CASRMTSGGGQETQYF. The CDR3 region has the DNA TGTGCCAGTAGGATGACTAGCGGGGGGGGACAAGAGACCCAGTACTTC.

The chain joins TRBV18 to TRBJ2-3; unclear D gene. This CDR3 has 14 residues. Germline CDR1 is KGHSH and CDR2 is LQKENI. Trimming took 0 bases from V and 6 from J, leaving 10 bases between them. The CDR3 protein is CASSPPIGLDTQYF. The DNA for the CDR3 is TGTGCCAGCTCACCACCGATAGGGTTGGATACGCAGTATTTT.

This clone was seen just once. V is TRBV5-4 and J is TRBJ2-7, with 9 bases aligning to TRBD1. CDR1 and CDR2 (germline): SGHNT, YYREEE (reference sequence). This CDR3 spans 14 amino acids. V was pared by 4 bases and J by 1 base, with 3 bases of the junction left unmatched. The CDR3 coding sequence is TGTGCCAGCAGCACAGGGGGCCCTTCCTACGAGCAGTACTTC. Its translation is CASSTGGPSYEQYF.

The chain recombines TRBV6-1 with TRBJ2-5; D not resolved. The germline V gene has CDR1 MNHNS and CDR2 SASEGT. The V end was cut by 8 bases, the J end by 2 bases, with 9 bases between. CDR3 length equals 12 residues. CDR3 sequence (DNA): TGTGCCAGCGTTGTGCGGCAAGAGACCCAGTACTTC. Protein: CASVVRQETQYF.

This chain connects TRBV2 to TRBJ2-5, with D possibly matching TRBD2 (6 bases). Germline loops: CDR1 SNHLY, CDR2 FYNNEI. With 3 bases removed from V and 4 bases from J, the gap between germline ends came to 18 bases. This CDR3 contains 16 residues. CDR3 bases: TGTGCCAGCAGTGATGGGGCCAGGGAGGCGAGAGAGACCCAGTACTTC. This encodes CASSDGAREARETQYF.

The V and J genes are TRBV29-1 and TRBJ1-1, with D perhaps matching TRBD1 (5 bases). V shed 2 bases and J shed 5 bases, with 15 bases lying between them. CDR1 and CDR2 from the germline V gene are SQVTM and ANQGSEA. This CDR3 has 14 residues. The CDR3 spells CSVERDAGKTEAFF. The DNA for the CDR3 is TGCAGCGTTGAACGGGACGCCGGGAAGACTGAAGCTTTCTTT.

The J gene is TRBJ1-5, the V gene TRBV19; TRBD1 matches at 7 bases. The CDR3 runs 14 residues. CDR1 and CDR2 (germline): LNHDA, SQIVND (reference sequence). The V gene end was trimmed by 3 bases and the J gene end by 5 bases; junction bases not matched to a gene: 4. For the CDR3, the DNA is TGTGCCAGTAGTATTCGACAGGGAGATCAGCCCCAGCATTTT. As protein: CASSIRQGDQPQHF. Filled out from reference TRBV19 and TRBJ1-5, the complete variable domain reads DGGITQSPKYLFRKEGQNVTLSCEQNLNHDAMYWYRQDPGQGLRLIYYSQIVNDFQKGDIAEGYSVSREKKESFPLTVTSAQKNPTAFYLCASSIRQGDQPQHFGDGTRLSIL.

The genes are TRBV5-6 and TRBJ2-6, with D unclear. Trimming took off 0 bases at V and 2 bases at J, with 12 bases between the two ends. The CDR3 is 17 residues long. CDR1 and CDR2 (germline): SGHDT, YYEEEE. The CDR3 loop reads CASSLEGRKPGANVLTF. In nucleotides, the CDR3 is TGTGCCAGCAGCTTGGAAGGCAGAAAACCTGGGGCCAACGTCCTGACTTTC.

The rearrangement joins TRBV6-1 to TRBJ1-3, with TRBD1 matching 9 bases. This CDR3 has 13 amino acids. The trim removed 6 bases at V and 8 bases at J, leaving 5 bases unmatched. Germline loops: CDR1 MNHNS, CDR2 SASEGT. The CDR3 nucleotides read TGTGCCAGCAGGGGACAGGGAAAAGACACCATATATTTT. Encoded protein: CASRGQGKDTIYF.

The chain links TRBV29-1 to TRBJ2-1; 11 nucleotides match TRBD2. The germline gives CDR1 SQVTM, CDR2 ANQGSEA. The V and J ends lost 6 bases and 2 bases, in that order; junction bases with no gene match: 3. CDR3 size: 14 residues. CDR3 DNA: TGCAGCGTCGATAGCGGGGGGGCCTACAATGAGCAGTTCTTC. It specifies CSVDSGGAYNEQFF.